This T cell receptor (beta chain) was retrieved from a study of T-cell reconstitution after alpha-beta-depleted transplantation in children. Preparation of the TCRbeta library used unique molecular identifiers. MiXCR, run by TCRdb on the PCR reads, gives a single entry per CDR3 protein. This table has about 110,000 distinct CDR3 sequences, 10% appearing once. Germline V gene sequence: CDR1 SGHTA, CDR2 FQGTGA. This CDR3 spans 15 amino acids. V lost 4 bases, J lost 2 bases, and 13 bases lay in between. At least ten counts were recorded for this clonotype. This chain uses TRBV7-3 with TRBJ2-3, with D possibly matching TRBD1 (5 bases). The sample was PBMCs from the stem cell graft donor, taken from the stem cell graft. This TCR was recovered from a human donor who donated a stem cell graft to a child with acute lymphoblastic leukemia. CDR3 DNA sequence: TGTGCCAGCAGCTCGACAGAGATTTACACAGATACGCAGTATTTT. Residues: CASSSTEIYTDTQYF.